The 26 T cell receptor beta chains listed next were all sequenced from one sample in a study of T cell repertoires in cytomegalovirus infection. No antigens are known for them. TCRdb called the reads again in MiXCR, with one record for every CDR3 protein. The repertoire holds 380,000 or so distinct CDR3 sequences, about 32% seen once, with about 13% in the top ten. The sequencing here drew on cultured PBMCs, taken from culture after CMV antigen stimulation. The receptor source for this set is a human donor in good health (CMV status not recorded). Some clones in this sample may be carry-over from other donors' samples.

This clonotype was seen a handful of times. V is TRBV11-2 and J is TRBJ1-4; D is uncertain. The germline CDR1 and CDR2 sequences are SGHAT and FQNNGV. V lost 6 bases and J lost 6, with 17 bases in between. The CDR3 has 15 amino acids. As DNA, the CDR3 is TGTGCCAGCAGGTCTCCGGGTGGGCGGGATGAAAAACTGTTTTTT. As protein: CASRSPGGRDEKLFF.

There are a few counts of this clonotype. CDR3 DNA sequence: TGTGCCAGCTCGACTCTTGAGGGGGAAAGGACTGAAGCTTTCTTT. Its translation: CASSTLEGERTEAFF. The V gene is TRBV7-9, the J gene TRBJ1-1; D might be TRBD1 (6 bases). Germline V gives CDR1 SEHNR, CDR2 FQNEAQ (reference sequence). V was clipped by 8 bases and J by 5 bases, with 21 bases between them. The CDR3 consists of 15 residues.

The chain combines TRBV6-6 with TRBJ1-1, with D perhaps TRBD1 (6 bases). This CDR3 has 13 amino acids. Trimming removed 7 bases from V and 10 bases from J, with 19 bases in between. Germline V gene data show CDR1 as MNHNY and CDR2 as SVGAGI (reference sequence). CDR3 coding DNA: TGTGCCAGCATCCACGAGTGGGGAGGGGGAGCTTTCTTT. Translated: CASIHEWGGGAFF.

This chain joins TRBV6-2 or TRBV6-3 and TRBJ2-2, with D tentatively TRBD2 (6 bases). This CDR3 is built from 16 residues. Between the trimmed V and J ends, which lost 8 bases and 4 bases, there was a span of 20 bases. Germline V gene data show CDR1 as MNHEY and CDR2 as SVGEGT. The CDR3 DNA is TGTGCCAGCGGATTCCTGTCGGGAGCCGTCACCGGGGAGCTGTTTTTT. Its protein product is CASGFLSGAVTGELFF.

In this sample, this clonotype turned up many times. The chain links TRBV7-8 to TRBJ2-5, with D tentatively TRBD2 (6 bases). Germline CDR1 SGHVS, CDR2 FQNEAQ. V gave up 2 bases and J gave up 7 bases, with 23 bases separating them. CDR3 length: 17 amino acids. CDR3: CASSLNAARLGLGTQYF. The DNA of the CDR3 is TGTGCCAGCAGCTTAAATGCCGCGAGACTAGGGTTGGGGACCCAGTACTTC. Complete variable domain (other parts from reference TRBV7-8 and TRBJ2-5): GAGVSQSPRYKVAKRGQDVALRCDPISGHVSLFWYQQALGQGPEFLTYFQNEAQLDKSGLPSDRFFAERPEGSVSTLKIQRTQQEDSAVYLCASSLNAARLGLGTQYFGPGTRLLVL.

The chain couples TRBV19 to TRBJ1-5, with D unresolved. Per the germline V gene, CDR1 is LNHDA and CDR2 is SQIVND (reference sequence). The CDR3 has 15 residues. V lost 5 bases and J lost 4, with 15 bases in between. The CDR3 DNA reads TGTGCCAGTAGTGACCGGGAAAGACCGAATCAGCCCCAGCATTTT. It encodes CASSDRERPNQPQHF.

This clonotype has more than one count but fewer than ten. The J gene is TRBJ1-1, the V gene TRBV7-8; D possibly corresponds to TRBD1 (5 bases). The CDR3 spans 15 residues. V was cut by 1 base and J by 1 base, with 10 bases left in between. Germline CDR1 and CDR2: SGHVS and FQNEAQ. CDR3 loop: CASSLGGRTNTEAFF. In DNA form, the CDR3 reads TGTGCCAGCAGCTTAGGGGGACGGACGAACACTGAAGCTTTCTTT.

This clonotype was observed a handful of times. The genes are TRBV7-2 and TRBJ2-1; no clear D gene. CDR1 and CDR2 (germline): SGHTA, FQGNSA. The length of the CDR3 is 13 residues. V lost 3 bases and J 8 bases, leaving 11 bases between the germline ends. In nucleotides, the CDR3 is TGTGCCAGCAGCTTTTGGGGTGGCGATGAGCAGTTCTTC. The encoded protein is CASSFWGGDEQFF. The whole variable domain, filled in from reference TRBV7-2 and TRBJ2-1, reads GAGVSQSPSNKVTEKGKDVELRCDPISGHTALYWYRQSLGQGLEFLIYFQGNSAPDKSGLPSDRFSAERTGGSVSTLTIQRTQQEDSAVYLCASSFWGGDEQFFGPGTRLTVL.

This clonotype was observed many times. The chain uses TRBV6-1 and TRBJ2-4, with TRBD1 matching 7 bases. This CDR3 comprises 13 residues. Trimming took 3 bases from V and 4 from J; bases not matched to a gene: 0. Germline CDR1 and CDR2: MNHNS and SASEGT. CDR3 in DNA: TGTGCCAGCAGTGACAGGGGGAAAAACATTCAGTACTTC. Protein: CASSDRGKNIQYF.

Many counts were recorded for this clonotype. The chain carries TRBV7-8 and TRBJ1-1; D unclear. Per the germline V gene, CDR1 is SGHVS and CDR2 is FQNEAQ. CDR3 length: 13 amino acids. Between the trimmed V and J ends, which lost 2 bases and 1 base, there was a span of 5 bases. The CDR3 DNA is TGTGCCAGCAGCTTACAAAAGAACACTGAAGCTTTCTTT. This translates into CASSLQKNTEAFF.

The chain links TRBV4-3 to TRBJ2-1, with a tentative D call TRBD2 (6 bases). Deletions cut 0 bases from V and 3 bases from J, with 9 bases between. This CDR3 is built from 15 residues. CDR1 is LGHNA, CDR2 YSLEER, per germline. The DNA of the CDR3 is TGCGCCAGCAGCCAAGAAGGAGGGTACTACAATGAGCAGTTCTTC. It specifies CASSQEGGYYNEQFF.

This chain joins TRBV20-1 and TRBJ1-1, with TRBD1 matching over 7 bases. CDR3 length: 14 residues. J gave up 10 bases and V 1 base, and 12 bases lay outside the gene matches. Germline CDR1 reads DFQATT; CDR2 reads SNEGSKA (reference sequence). CDR3: CSARGEFTGAPAFF. CDR3 nucleotides: TGCAGTGCTAGAGGAGAATTTACAGGGGCTCCAGCTTTCTTT.

This clonotype was detected a few times. CDR3 amino acids: CASSLDRGRIYEQYF. CDR3 nucleotides: TGTGCCAGCAGCTTAGACCGGGGACGAATCTACGAGCAGTACTTC. The rearrangement joins TRBV7-9 to TRBJ2-7; either TRBD1 or TRBD2 may supply D (5 bases each). The germline CDR1 and CDR2 sequences are SEHNR and FQNEAQ (reference sequence). This CDR3 contains 15 residues. V was shortened by 1 base and J by 3 bases, with 13 bases between the two germline ends.

The chain has TRBV4-3 and TRBJ1-2; possibly TRBD1 for D (6 bases). The CDR3 consists of 14 residues. V was clipped by 0 bases and J by 8 bases, with 13 bases between them. Germline values: CDR1 LGHNA, CDR2 YSLEER. CDR3 in DNA: TGCGCCAGCAGCCAAGATGACAGGCCCGGGGGCTACACCTTC. The encoded protein is CASSQDDRPGGYTF.

The rearrangement uses TRBV7-8 and TRBJ2-7; D gene uncertain. The CDR3 covers 14 residues. Trimming shortened V by 3 bases and J by 5 bases, and 14 bases separated the two germline ends. CDR1 and CDR2 (germline): SGHVS, FQNEAQ. CDR3: CASSLLMLVDEQYF. As DNA, the CDR3 is TGTGCCAGCAGCTTGCTCATGCTCGTCGACGAGCAGTACTTC.

For this clonotype: Likely a read error: the CDR3 ends without its conserved phenylalanine or tryptophan. No DNA is shown, since the ends of the CDR3 on it are uncertain; the CDR3 is the one TCRdb lists. The chain couples TRBV5-4 to TRBJ2-1; the table calls TRBD2, which could not be checked here. The CDR3 is 11 amino acids in total, end residues counted. In germline, CDR1 is SGHNT, CDR2 YYREEE (reference sequence). This chain's CDR3 is CASSARGLAVY.

CDR3 bases: TGTGCCAGCAGCTTATCGGACAGGGATTCGGGCGAGCAGTACTTC. It codes for CASSLSDRDSGEQYF. The chain has TRBV7-6 and TRBJ2-7; 8 positions agree with TRBD1. There are 15 residues in the CDR3. V gave up 2 bases and J gave up 6 bases; unmatched junction bases: 9. The V gene's germline CDR1 is SGHVS and CDR2 FNYEAQ. The full variable domain, with the rest looked up from reference TRBV7-6 and TRBJ2-7, is GAGVSQSPRYKVTKRGQDVALRCDPISGHVSLYWYRQALGQGPEFLTYFNYEAQQDKSGLPNDRFSAERPEGSISTLTIQRTEQRDSAMYRCASSLSDRDSGEQYFGPGTRLTVT.

The chain couples TRBV7-8 to TRBJ1-4; D gene unclear. Germline assignment: CDR1 SGHVS and CDR2 FQNEAQ. With 1 base removed from V and 4 bases from J, the gap between germline ends came to 1 base. CDR3 length equals 12 residues. The CDR3 DNA reads as TGTGCCAGCAGCTTAGTTAATGAAAAACTGTTTTTT. Amino acids: CASSLVNEKLFF. The full variable domain, completed using reference TRBV7-8 and TRBJ1-4, is GAGVSQSPRYKVAKRGQDVALRCDPISGHVSLFWYQQALGQGPEFLTYFQNEAQLDKSGLPSDRFFAERPEGSVSTLKIQRTQQEDSAVYLCASSLVNEKLFFGSGTQLSVL.

The rearrangement uses TRBV6-2 or TRBV6-3 and TRBJ2-5, with 11 bases identical to TRBD1. The CDR3 is 15 residues long. Germline CDR1 MNHEY, CDR2 SVGEGT. Unmatched junction bases numbered 8, after V lost 5 bases and J lost 6 bases. The CDR3 loop is CASSLDRGLGKTQYF. The CDR3 bases are TGTGCCAGCAGTCTGGACAGGGGGCTCGGAAAGACCCAGTACTTC.

The genes are TRBV28 and TRBJ1-1, with a tentative D call TRBD1 (6 bases). The CDR3 is 14 residues long. The V gene's germline CDR1 is MDHEN and CDR2 SYDVKM. Deletions cut 7 bases from V and 5 bases from J, with 17 bases between. The CDR3 DNA reads TGTGCCAGCACCCTAGTCAGGGGAAGGACTGAAGCTTTCTTT. Translated, it gives CASTLVRGRTEAFF.

The chain joins TRBV7-4 to TRBJ1-5, with 9 bases matching TRBD1. The ends lost 4 bases at V and 5 bases at J; junction bases unmatched: 15. The V gene's germline CDR1 is SGHVT and CDR2 SQSDAQ. The CDR3 is 18 amino acids. The CDR3 spells CASSSARGQGSLDQPQHF. Here the CDR3 DNA reads TGTGCCAGCAGCTCGGCGAGGGGACAGGGAAGCCTCGATCAGCCCCAGCATTTT.

This clonotype was recorded once. V and J are TRBV11-2 and TRBJ2-1; no reliable D call. This CDR3 comprises 13 residues. Trimming cost V 0 bases and J 7 bases, with 7 bases left between them. CDR1 is SGHAT, CDR2 FQNNGV, per germline. The DNA for the CDR3 is TGTGCCAGCAGCTTAGAATTCTTTAATGAGCAGTTCTTC. Residues: CASSLEFFNEQFF.

This chain links TRBV10-3 with TRBJ2-1; D tentatively fits TRBD1 or TRBD2 (5 bases each). The CDR3 is made up of 16 amino acids. Germline-derived CDR1 and CDR2 are ENHRY and SYGVKD. Trimming removed 11 bases from V and 1 base from J, with 21 bases in between. CDR3 region: CAVRAGRVYSYNEQFF. The CDR3 coding sequence is TGTGCCGTCCGTGCGGGCAGGGTCTATTCCTACAATGAGCAGTTCTTC.

V usage is TRBV19 and J usage is TRBJ1-5; D call uncertain. Trimming stripped 10 bases from V and 4 bases from J, with 11 bases between. Germline loops: CDR1 LNHDA, CDR2 SQIVND (reference sequence). CDR3 length: 12 amino acids. The CDR3 loop reads CATGGVNQPQHF. CDR3 in DNA: TGTGCCACGGGTGGTGTGAATCAGCCCCAGCATTTT.

Points on this clonotype: The conserved phenylalanine or tryptophan is not found at the CDR3 terminus, so this likely reflects a read error. The rearrangement joins TRBV7-2 to TRBJ2-3; possibly TRBD1 for D (6 bases). V gave up 5 bases and J gave up 0 bases, with 21 bases separating them. The CDR3 runs to 18 residues. CDR1 is SGHTA and CDR2 is FQGNSA in the germline V gene. CDR3 coding DNA: TGTGCCAGCAGCGTCCCCAGGGACACGGGTTCTAGCACAGATACGCAGTATTCT. Translated, it gives CASSVPRDTGSSTDTQYS.

DNA of the CDR3: TGCGCCAGCAGCCAATTGGGAGGCGCAGATACGCAGTATTTT. Translation: CASSQLGGADTQYF. The chain links TRBV4-1 to TRBJ2-3; D perhaps matches TRBD2 (6 bases). The ends were cut back, 2 bases at V and 4 bases at J, with 10 bases in the middle. This CDR3 spans 14 amino acids. CDR1 is MGHRA and CDR2 is YSYEKL in the germline V gene.